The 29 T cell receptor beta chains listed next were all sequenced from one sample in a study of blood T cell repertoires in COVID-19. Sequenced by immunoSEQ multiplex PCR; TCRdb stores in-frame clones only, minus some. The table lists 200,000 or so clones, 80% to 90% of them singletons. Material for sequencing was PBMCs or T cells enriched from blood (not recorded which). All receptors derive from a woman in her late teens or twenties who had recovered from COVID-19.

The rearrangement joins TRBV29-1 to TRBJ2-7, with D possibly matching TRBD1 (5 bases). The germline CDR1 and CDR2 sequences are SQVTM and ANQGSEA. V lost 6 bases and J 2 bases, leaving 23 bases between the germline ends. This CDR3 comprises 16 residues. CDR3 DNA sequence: TGCAGCGTCCTGGGGCGGTGGGAAGGGTTAACCTACGAGCAGTACTTC. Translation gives CSVLGRWEGLTYEQYF.

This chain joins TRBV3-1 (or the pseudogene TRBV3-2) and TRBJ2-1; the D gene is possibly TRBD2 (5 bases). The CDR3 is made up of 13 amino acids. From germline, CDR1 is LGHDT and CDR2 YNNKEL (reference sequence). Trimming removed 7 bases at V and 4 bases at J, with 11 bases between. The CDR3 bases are TGTGCCAGCATTGGACTCGGGTACAATGAGCAGTTCTTC. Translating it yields CASIGLGYNEQFF.

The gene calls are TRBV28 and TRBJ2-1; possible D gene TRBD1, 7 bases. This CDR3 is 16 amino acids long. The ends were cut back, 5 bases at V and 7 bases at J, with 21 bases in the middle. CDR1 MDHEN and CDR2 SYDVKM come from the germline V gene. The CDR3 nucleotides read TGTGCCAGCAGTCCCCCCGGACAGGCTCGGGGGAATGAGCAGTTCTTC. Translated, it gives CASSPPGQARGNEQFF.

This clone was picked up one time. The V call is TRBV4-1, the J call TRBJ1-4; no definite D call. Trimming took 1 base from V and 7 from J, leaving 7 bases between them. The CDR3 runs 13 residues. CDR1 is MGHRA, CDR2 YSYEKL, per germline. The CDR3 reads CASSQVRGEKLFF. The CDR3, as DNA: TGCGCCAGCAGCCAAGTACGGGGTGAAAAACTGTTTTTT.

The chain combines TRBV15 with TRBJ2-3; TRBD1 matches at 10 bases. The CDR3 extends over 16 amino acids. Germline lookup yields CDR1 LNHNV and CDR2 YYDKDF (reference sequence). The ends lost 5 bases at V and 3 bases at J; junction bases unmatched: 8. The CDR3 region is CATSGGDRGGTDTQYF. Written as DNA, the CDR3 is TGTGCCACCAGCGGGGGGGACAGGGGTGGAACAGATACGCAGTATTTT.

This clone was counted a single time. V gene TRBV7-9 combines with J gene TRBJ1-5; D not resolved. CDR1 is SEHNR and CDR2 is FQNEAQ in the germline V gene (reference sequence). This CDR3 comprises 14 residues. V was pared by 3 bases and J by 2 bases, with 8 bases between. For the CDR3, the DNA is TGTGCCAGCAGCTTTAGTCAAGGCAATCAGCCCCAGCATTTT. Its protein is CASSFSQGNQPQHF.

This CDR3 reads CASSLARRGGEETQYF. CDR3 nucleotides: TGTGCCAGCAGCTTGGCCCGGCGGGGGGGCGAAGAGACCCAGTACTTC. The V gene is TRBV5-4, the J gene TRBJ2-5; 9 bases are a match to TRBD2. Looked up from germline, CDR1 is SGHNT and CDR2 is YYREEE (reference sequence). Losses at the gene ends were 0 bases for V and 3 bases for J; bases not matched to a gene: 6. The CDR3 loop spans 16 amino acids.

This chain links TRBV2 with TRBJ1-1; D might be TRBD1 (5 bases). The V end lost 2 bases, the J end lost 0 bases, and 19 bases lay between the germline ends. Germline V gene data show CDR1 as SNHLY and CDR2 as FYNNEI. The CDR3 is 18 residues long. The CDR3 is CASSELRGWSGMNTEAFF. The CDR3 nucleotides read TGTGCCAGCAGTGAATTGCGGGGCTGGTCAGGCATGAACACTGAAGCTTTCTTT.

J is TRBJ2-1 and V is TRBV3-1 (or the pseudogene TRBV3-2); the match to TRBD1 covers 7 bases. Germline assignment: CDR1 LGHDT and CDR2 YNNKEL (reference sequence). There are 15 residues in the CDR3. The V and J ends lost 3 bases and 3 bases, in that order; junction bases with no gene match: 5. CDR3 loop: CASSHDRASYNEQFF. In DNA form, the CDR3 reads TGTGCCAGCAGCCACGACAGGGCCAGCTACAATGAGCAGTTCTTC.

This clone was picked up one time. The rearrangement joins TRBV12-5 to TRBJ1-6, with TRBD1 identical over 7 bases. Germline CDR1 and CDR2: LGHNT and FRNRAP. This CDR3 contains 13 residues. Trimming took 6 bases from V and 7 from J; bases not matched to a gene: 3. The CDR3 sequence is CASGQGWNSPLHF. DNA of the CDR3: TGTGCTAGTGGACAGGGGTGGAATTCACCCCTCCACTTT.

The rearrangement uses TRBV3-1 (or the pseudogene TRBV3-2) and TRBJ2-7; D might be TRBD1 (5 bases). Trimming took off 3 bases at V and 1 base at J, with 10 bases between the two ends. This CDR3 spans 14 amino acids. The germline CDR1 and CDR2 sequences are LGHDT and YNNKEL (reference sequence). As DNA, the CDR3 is TGTGCCAGCAGCCACCCGACAGAATCCTACGAGCAGTACTTC. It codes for CASSHPTESYEQYF.

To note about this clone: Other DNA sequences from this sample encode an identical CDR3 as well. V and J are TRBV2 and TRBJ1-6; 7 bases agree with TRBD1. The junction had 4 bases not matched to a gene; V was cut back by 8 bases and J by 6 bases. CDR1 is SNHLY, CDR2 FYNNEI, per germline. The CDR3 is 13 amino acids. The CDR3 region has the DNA TGTGCCAGCTCCCGGGACAGTAATTCACCCCTCCACTTT. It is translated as CASSRDSNSPLHF. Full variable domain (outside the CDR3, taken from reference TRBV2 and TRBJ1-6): EPEVTQTPSHQVTQMGQEVILRCVPISNHLYFYWYRQILGQKVEFLVSFYNNEISEKSEIFDDQFSVERPDGSNFTLKIRSTKLEDSAMYFCASSRDSNSPLHFGNGTRLTVT.

The CDR3 here is CASSGGRLSPLHF. The CDR3 bases are TGCGCCAGCAGTGGGGGCAGGCTCTCACCCCTCCACTTT. The chain links TRBV10-2 to TRBJ1-6, with a tentative D call TRBD1 (5 bases). CDR1 and CDR2 from the germline V gene are WSHSY and SAAADI. CDR3 length equals 13 residues. Between the trimmed V and J ends, which lost 4 bases and 10 bases, there was a span of 11 bases.

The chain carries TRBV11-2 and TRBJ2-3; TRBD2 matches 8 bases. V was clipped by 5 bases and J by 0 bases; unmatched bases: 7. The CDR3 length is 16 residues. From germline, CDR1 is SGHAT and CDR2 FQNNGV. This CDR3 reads CASSREGVPSTDTQYF. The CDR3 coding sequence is TGTGCCAGCAGCCGGGAGGGGGTCCCTAGCACAGATACGCAGTATTTT.

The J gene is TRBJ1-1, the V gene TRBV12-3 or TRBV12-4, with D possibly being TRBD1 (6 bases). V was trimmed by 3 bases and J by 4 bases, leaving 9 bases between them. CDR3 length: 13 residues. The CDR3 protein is CASSFGTPTEAFF. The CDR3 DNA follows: TGTGCCAGCAGTTTTGGGACACCCACTGAAGCTTTCTTT.

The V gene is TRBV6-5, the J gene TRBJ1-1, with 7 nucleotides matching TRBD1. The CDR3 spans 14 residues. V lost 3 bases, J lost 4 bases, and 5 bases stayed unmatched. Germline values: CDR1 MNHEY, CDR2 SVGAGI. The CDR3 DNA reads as TGTGCCAGCAGTTATGACAGGGTGGCCACTGAAGCTTTCTTT. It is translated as CASSYDRVATEAFF.

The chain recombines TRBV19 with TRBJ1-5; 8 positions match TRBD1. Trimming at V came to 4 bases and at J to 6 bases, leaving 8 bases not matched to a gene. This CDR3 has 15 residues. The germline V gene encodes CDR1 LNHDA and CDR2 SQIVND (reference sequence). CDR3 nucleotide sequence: TGTGCCAGTAGTACGGGACAGGTGAGGGGTCAGCCCCAGCATTTT. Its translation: CASSTGQVRGQPQHF.

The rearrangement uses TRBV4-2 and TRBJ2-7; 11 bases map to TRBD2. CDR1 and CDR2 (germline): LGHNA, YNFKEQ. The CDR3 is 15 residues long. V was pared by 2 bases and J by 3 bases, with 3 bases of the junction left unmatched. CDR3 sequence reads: CASSQLAGGIYEQYF. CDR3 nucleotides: TGTGCCAGCAGCCAACTAGCGGGGGGAATCTACGAGCAGTACTTC.

The CDR3: CASRQSGQGNTGELFF. DNA for the CDR3: TGCGCCAGCAGGCAATCGGGACAGGGGAACACCGGGGAGCTGTTTTTT. This chain uses TRBV10-2 with TRBJ2-2; 9 nucleotides align to TRBD1. The V gene end was trimmed by 6 bases and the J gene end by 1 base; junction bases not matched to a gene: 6. CDR1 and CDR2 (germline): WSHSY, SAAADI. The CDR3 runs 16 residues.

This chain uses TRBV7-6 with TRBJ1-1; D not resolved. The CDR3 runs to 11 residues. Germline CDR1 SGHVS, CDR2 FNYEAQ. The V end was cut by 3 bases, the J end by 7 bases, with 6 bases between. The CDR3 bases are TGTGCCAGCAGCTTCCGGGTTGAAGCTTTCTTT. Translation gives CASSFRVEAFF.

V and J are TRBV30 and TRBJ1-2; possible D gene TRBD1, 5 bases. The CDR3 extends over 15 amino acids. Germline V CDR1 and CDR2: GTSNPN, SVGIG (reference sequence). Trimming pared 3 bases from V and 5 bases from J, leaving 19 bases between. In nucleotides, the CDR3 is TGTGCCTGGAGACCAGACAGTCCCTATCCTTATGGCTACACCTTC. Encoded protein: CAWRPDSPYPYGYTF.

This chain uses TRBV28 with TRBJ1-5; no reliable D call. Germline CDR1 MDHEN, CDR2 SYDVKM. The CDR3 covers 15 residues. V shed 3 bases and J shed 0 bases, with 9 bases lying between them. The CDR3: CASSFLEHSNQPQHF. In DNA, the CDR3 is TGTGCCAGCAGTTTTCTAGAGCATAGCAATCAGCCCCAGCATTTT.

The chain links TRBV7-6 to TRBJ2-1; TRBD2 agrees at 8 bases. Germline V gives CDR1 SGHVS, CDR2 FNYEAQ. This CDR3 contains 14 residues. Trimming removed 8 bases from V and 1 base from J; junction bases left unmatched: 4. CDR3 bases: TGTGCCAGCGGGGGCGGGGGGTCCTACAATGAGCAGTTCTTC. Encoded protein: CASGGGGSYNEQFF.

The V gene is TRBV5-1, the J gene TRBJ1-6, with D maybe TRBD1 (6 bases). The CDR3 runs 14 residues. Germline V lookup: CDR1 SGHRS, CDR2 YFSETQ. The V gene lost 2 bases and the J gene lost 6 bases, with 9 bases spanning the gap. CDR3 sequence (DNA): TGCGCCAGCAGCTTTCGACAGGCTAATTCACCCCTCCACTTT. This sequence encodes CASSFRQANSPLHF.

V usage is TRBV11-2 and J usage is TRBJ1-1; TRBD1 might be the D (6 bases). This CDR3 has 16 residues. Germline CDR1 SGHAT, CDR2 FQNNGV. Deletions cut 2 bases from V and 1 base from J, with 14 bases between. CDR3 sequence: CASSLFYGTSNTEAFF. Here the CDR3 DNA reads TGTGCCAGCAGCTTATTTTACGGGACATCGAACACTGAAGCTTTCTTT.

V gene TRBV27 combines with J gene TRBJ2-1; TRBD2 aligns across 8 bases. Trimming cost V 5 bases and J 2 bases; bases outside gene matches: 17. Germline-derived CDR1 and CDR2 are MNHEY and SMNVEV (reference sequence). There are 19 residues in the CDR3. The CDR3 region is CASSPRPVGGLAPYNEQFF. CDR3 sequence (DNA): TGTGCCAGCAGTCCTCGGCCCGTAGGAGGACTAGCCCCCTACAATGAGCAGTTCTTC.

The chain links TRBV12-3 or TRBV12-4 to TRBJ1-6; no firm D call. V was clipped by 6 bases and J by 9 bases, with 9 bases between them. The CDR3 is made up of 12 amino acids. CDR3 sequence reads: CASRGVGSPLHF. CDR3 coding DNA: TGTGCCAGCAGGGGAGTAGGTTCACCCCTCCACTTT.

CDR3 DNA: TGCAGTGCTTCGGACAGGGGCTACACCTTC. Its translation is CSASDRGYTF. The chain combines TRBV20-1 with TRBJ1-2, with 7 nucleotides matching TRBD1. The trim removed 5 bases at V and 8 bases at J, leaving 2 bases unmatched. The CDR3 runs 10 residues. Germline V gene sequence: CDR1 DFQATT, CDR2 SNEGSKA (reference sequence).

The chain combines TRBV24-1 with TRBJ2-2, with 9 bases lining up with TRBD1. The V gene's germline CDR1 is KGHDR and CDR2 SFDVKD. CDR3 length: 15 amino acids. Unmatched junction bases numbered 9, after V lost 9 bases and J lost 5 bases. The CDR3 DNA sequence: TGTGCCACCTCTAACGAACAGGGGGCGACCGGGGAGCTGTTTTTT. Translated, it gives CATSNEQGATGELFF.